The T cell receptor (beta chain) under discussion was sequenced for a study of blood T cell repertoires in COVID-19. For the study at large: PBMCs, B-cell-depleted T cells, or T cells provided the cDNA or gDNA that made up the material.

The CDR3 has 16 residues. The germline V gene has CDR1 SGHTA and CDR2 FQGNSA. The V and J ends lost 1 base and 0 bases, in that order; junction bases with no gene match: 1. Repertoires were generated with immunoSEQ multiplex PCR, while TCRdb's copy carries only in-frame clones and drops some. The table shows a few hundred thousand clones, with 80% to 85% occurring only once. The specimen was PBMCs or T cells enriched from blood (not recorded which). The genes are TRBV7-2 and TRBJ2-1, with 9 bases matching TRBD2. The receptor was isolated from a man aged 50-60 years who had recovered from COVID-19. CDR3 sequence: CASSLVSGSSYNEQFF. CDR3 in DNA: TGTGCCAGCAGCTTAGTTAGCGGGAGCTCCTACAATGAGCAGTTCTTC.